Included here is one T cell receptor (beta chain) sequence, with context. Its recognized antigen is unknown. Base qualities are not recorded, but no much larger clone differs from it by a single base. The entry originates in a study of T cells in localized non-small cell lung cancer (TCRdb year 2020). Some background on the complete study: The study examined T cell repertoires in 200 to 300 patients with early-stage NSCLC and compared tumors with uninvolved tumor-adjacent lungs. The cohort consisted of approximately 240 treatment-naive NSCLC patients whose localized lung tumors had been resected. NSCLC patients had a mean age of around 66 years, and about 140 were male and around 110 female.

TCR beta CDR3 regions were sequenced from DNA using the immunoSEQ Assay. On the study's bioinformatics: T cell density was computed as TCR beta template counts normalized to usable DNA estimated by amplifying housekeeping genes. The preseqR package was used to estimate richness by extrapolating to 400,000 templates for PBMC samples and to 120,000 templates for tissue samples. Clonality was defined as one minus Pielou's evenness. Tissue-enriched TCRs were identified by differential abundance testing using productive amino-acid clonotypes, minimum total count 5 and alpha 0.1. The Jaccard Index and the Morisita Overlap Index were used to quantify repertoire overlap between compartments. GLIPH grouped TCR beta CDR3s together with public tetramer-defined viral CDR3s, and a viral motif had to include at least three viral sequences and show V-gene enrichment. TCRdb limited this immuneACCESS table to in-frame rearrangements with V and J called. A share of clones is missing; checked studies link under half to unresolved V genes, and the rest is unexplained. That table furnishes V, J and clone size, whereas the DNA furnished D and trimming. Present in this sample are tens of thousands of clones, 92% of which were seen just once. Together, the top ten hold roughly 2.1% of the sample.

At diagnosis, tumor, uninvolved tumor-adjacent lung and peripheral blood were collected and then preserved as a mix of FFPE and fresh-frozen material. For TCR repertoire profiling, the blood samples were analyzed as peripheral blood mononuclear cells. General conclusions and limits of the study: Since the design was exploratory, TCR variables were selected using unadjusted p-values with no false-discovery rate correction. Higher T cell density in blood was associated with longer overall survival, whereas higher clonality in adjacent lung was associated with shorter survival. A median of roughly 56 of the top 100 tumor clones were detected in paired uninvolved adjacent lung, and 25 to 35 of these tumor clones were also found among the top 100 clones of the paired uninvolved adjacent lung. The highest T cell clonality was observed in uninvolved tumor-adjacent lung, where clonality exceeded that of tumor, suggesting that antigenic responses were more focused in uninvolved tumor-adjacent lung. Because multi-region tumor sequencing was not performed, intratumor heterogeneity could not be ruled out.

This TCR derives from a female donor over 55 with stage I lung adenocarcinoma. The sample here was peripheral blood, taken before any cancer treatment.

The nucleotides read TGTGCCAGCAGCTCCCCAAGCGGGGGGGTCACAGATACGCAGTATTTT. This yields the protein CASSSPSGGVTDTQYF. The V and J segments used are TRBV7-9 and TRBJ2-3; 10 of the junction bases match TRBD2. CDR1 is given as SEHNR and CDR2 as FQNEAQ, both from the germline V gene (reference sequence). Including cysteine and phenylalanine, the CDR3 has 16 amino acids. Just the 48-base CDR3 DNA is kept, in frame starting at base 1. At the junction V is shortened by 4 bases and J by 2 bases; bases outside the gene matches: 6.